This is a list of T cell receptor beta chains from one sample in a study of blood T cell repertoires in COVID-19. Sequenced by immunoSEQ multiplex PCR; TCRdb stores in-frame clones only, minus some. Of just over 150,000 clones in the sample, 80% were seen once. Sequencing was done on a sample of peripheral blood. The origin of the receptors is a man aged 55-75 years with acute or convalescent COVID-19. The CDR3 runs from the conserved cysteine through the conserved F or W. Fields, in order: D gene, clone size, V gene, J gene, CDR3 protein, CDR3 DNA. A D gene is named only where the DNA matches it firmly. The size entry is marked missing in some rows and otherwise reads once, few, many or a size class.

D: TRBD2; size: .; V: TRBV7-3; J: TRBJ2-7; CDR3: CASSQASGSSYEQYF; DNA: TGTGCCAGCAGCCAAGCTAGCGGGAGCTCCTACGAGCAGTACTTC
D: .; size: .; V: TRBV5-1; J: TRBJ1-4; CDR3: CASSYGHSTNEKLFF; DNA: TGCGCCAGCAGCTACGGACACTCAACTAATGAAAAACTGTTTTTT
D: .; size: .; V: TRBV9; J: TRBJ2-5; CDR3: CASSDGQQYQETQYF; DNA: TGTGCCAGCAGCGACGGACAGCAGTACCAAGAGACCCAGTACTTC
D: .; size: .; V: TRBV12-3/TRBV12-4; J: TRBJ2-5; CDR3: CASSLTADQYF; DNA: TGTGCCAGCAGCCTCACAGCGGACCAGTACTTC
D: TRBD1; size: few; V: TRBV7-9; J: TRBJ1-4; CDR3: CASSAGQGNEKLFF; DNA: TGTGCCAGCAGCGCGGGACAGGGTAATGAAAAACTGTTTTTT
D: TRBD2; size: .; V: TRBV24-1; J: TRBJ2-2; CDR3: CATSDGLAGNTGELFF; DNA: TGTGCCACCAGTGACGGACTAGCGGGGAACACCGGGGAGCTGTTTTTT
D: TRBD1; size: .; V: TRBV5-6; J: TRBJ1-1; CDR3: CASSYRQGAGWTEAFF; DNA: TGTGCCAGCAGCTACAGACAGGGGGCAGGGTGGACTGAAGCTTTCTTT
D: TRBD2; size: .; V: TRBV2; J: TRBJ2-7; CDR3: CASSVAGGRYEQYF; DNA: TGTGCCAGCAGCGTAGCGGGGGGGAGGTACGAGCAGTACTTC
D: TRBD1; size: .; V: TRBV6-5; J: TRBJ2-2; CDR3: CASRGQGVPGELFF; DNA: TGTGCCAGCAGAGGACAGGGGGTTCCCGGGGAGCTGTTTTTT
D: TRBD2; size: .; V: TRBV6-6; J: TRBJ2-1; CDR3: CASNGGTLAGYNEQFF; DNA: TGTGCCAGCAACGGAGGGACACTAGCGGGATACAATGAGCAGTTCTTC
D: .; size: once; V: TRBV21-1; J: TRBJ2-7; CDR3: CASSARQGADEQYF; DNA: TGTGCCAGCAGCGCCAGACAGGGGGCGGACGAGCAGTACTTC
D: .; size: .; V: TRBV5-1; J: TRBJ2-7; CDR3: CASSLPSPYEQYF; DNA: TGCGCCAGCAGCTTGCCCAGTCCCTACGAGCAGTACTTC
D: .; size: once; V: TRBV12-5; J: TRBJ2-2; CDR3: CASGNLGVTGELFF; DNA: TGTGCTAGTGGCAACTTAGGGGTCACCGGGGAGCTGTTTTTT
D: TRBD1; size: .; V: TRBV28; J: TRBJ1-3; CDR3: CASNFDRGYGNTIYF; DNA: TGTGCCAGCAATTTTGACAGGGGGTATGGAAACACCATATATTTT
D: .; size: .; V: TRBV7-8; J: TRBJ1-1; CDR3: CASSLPGGTEAFF; DNA: TGTGCCAGCAGCTTACCCGGGGGGACTGAAGCTTTCTTT
D: .; size: .; V: TRBV11-3; J: TRBJ2-2; CDR3: CASSQAHNTGELFF; DNA: TGTGCCAGCAGCCAGGCACATAACACCGGGGAGCTGTTTTTT
D: TRBD1; size: once; V: TRBV24-1; J: TRBJ1-5; CDR3: CATSETGQDQPQHF; DNA: TGTGCCACCAGTGAAACGGGACAGGATCAGCCCCAGCATTTT
D: TRBD1; size: .; V: TRBV3-1/TRBV3-2; J: TRBJ1-2; CDR3: CASSLTGGGSEGYTF; DNA: TGTGCCAGCAGTCTCACAGGGGGTGGTTCGGAGGGCTACACCTTC
D: TRBD2; size: .; V: TRBV5-1; J: TRBJ2-3; CDR3: CASSLDGRLAGSTDTQYF; DNA: TGCGCCAGCAGCTTGGATGGAAGACTAGCGGGTAGCACAGATACGCAGTATTTT
D: .; size: once; V: TRBV7-2; J: TRBJ1-4; CDR3: CASSQRGEKLFF; DNA: TGTGCCAGCAGCCAGAGGGGGGAAAAACTGTTTTTT
D: .; size: .; V: TRBV5-4; J: TRBJ1-1; CDR3: CASSPAGNTEAFF; DNA: TGTGCCAGCAGCCCTGCGGGGAACACTGAAGCTTTCTTT
D: TRBD2; size: .; V: TRBV6-2/TRBV6-3; J: TRBJ2-1; CDR3: CASSWSLAGASPIFSFF; DNA: TGTGCCAGCAGTTGGTCCCTAGCGGGAGCATCCCCCATCTTCTCGTTCTTC
D: .; size: .; V: TRBV4-2; J: TRBJ2-2; CDR3: CASSQETWTGELFF; DNA: TGTGCCAGCAGCCAAGAGACATGGACCGGGGAGCTGTTTTTT
D: TRBD1; size: .; V: TRBV5-1; J: TRBJ2-6; CDR3: CASSPRGRSSGANVLTF; DNA: TGCGCCAGCAGCCCGAGGGGGCGAAGCTCTGGGGCCAACGTCCTGACTTTC
D: TRBD1; size: .; V: TRBV19; J: TRBJ2-5; CDR3: CASSRDRQETQYF; DNA: TGTGCCAGTAGTAGGGACAGACAAGAGACCCAGTACTTC
D: .; size: .; V: TRBV7-2; J: TRBJ2-1; CDR3: CASSLGGNNNEQFF; DNA: TGTGCCAGCAGCTTAGGCGGCAATAACAATGAGCAGTTCTTC
D: .; size: once; V: TRBV24-1; J: TRBJ1-5; CDR3: CATSDGAGSSGPQHF; DNA: TGTGCCACCAGTGATGGGGCCGGGTCTTCGGGGCCCCAGCATTTT
D: TRBD1; size: .; V: TRBV27; J: TRBJ1-2; CDR3: CASSLTRTGVNYGYTF; DNA: TGTGCCAGCAGTTTAACTAGGACAGGGGTTAACTATGGCTACACCTTC
D: TRBD2; size: .; V: TRBV27; J: TRBJ2-2; CDR3: CASRDWTSGGAHTGELFF; DNA: TGTGCCAGCAGAGACTGGACTAGCGGGGGGGCCCACACCGGGGAGCTGTTTTTT
D: TRBD1; size: .; V: TRBV19; J: TRBJ1-3; CDR3: CASTETGVNTIYF; DNA: TGTGCCAGTACTGAGACAGGGGTAAACACCATATATTTT
D: TRBD1; size: .; V: TRBV27; J: TRBJ1-3; CDR3: CASTSGQPSSGNTIYF; DNA: TGTGCCAGCACCTCGGGACAGCCAAGCTCTGGAAACACCATATATTTT
D: .; size: .; V: TRBV27; J: TRBJ1-1; CDR3: CASSLISFATEAFF; DNA: TGTGCCAGCAGTTTAATTAGTTTTGCCACTGAAGCTTTCTTT
D: TRBD2; size: few; V: TRBV5-4; J: TRBJ2-5; CDR3: CASSPGLAGETQYF; DNA: TGTGCCAGCAGCCCTGGACTAGCCGGGGAGACCCAGTACTTC
D: .; size: .; V: TRBV2; J: TRBJ2-7; CDR3: CASSSTVGSSYEQYF; DNA: TGTGCCAGCAGCTCCACGGTTGGGAGCTCCTACGAGCAGTACTTC
D: TRBD1; size: once; V: TRBV18; J: TRBJ1-1; CDR3: CASSPSGTGTNTEAFF; DNA: TGTGCCAGCTCACCCTCCGGGACAGGGACAAACACTGAAGCTTTCTTT
D: TRBD2; size: .; V: TRBV27; J: TRBJ2-7; CDR3: CASSPFPSGGMYEQYF; DNA: TGTGCCAGCAGCCCGTTCCCTAGCGGGGGGATGTACGAGCAGTACTTC
D: .; size: .; V: TRBV5-4; J: TRBJ2-7; CDR3: CASSFDAPGEQYF; DNA: TGTGCCAGCAGCTTTGATGCGCCAGGAGAGCAGTACTTC
D: TRBD1; size: .; V: TRBV19; J: TRBJ2-6; CDR3: CASSAITGTGSGANVLTF; DNA: TGTGCCAGTAGTGCGATTACCGGGACAGGGTCTGGGGCCAACGTCCTGACTTTC
D: .; size: .; V: TRBV10-3; J: TRBJ2-7; CDR3: CAISESGRSEQYF; DNA: TGTGCCATCAGTGAGTCAGGTAGGAGCGAGCAGTACTTC
D: .; size: .; V: TRBV7-2; J: TRBJ1-1; CDR3: CASSSTLRNTEAFF; DNA: TGTGCCAGCAGCTCAACTCTGAGGAACACTGAAGCTTTCTTT
D: .; size: .; V: TRBV19; J: TRBJ1-1; CDR3: CASSFSGTRSWNTEAFF; DNA: TGTGCCAGTAGCTTTTCCGGGACAAGATCCTGGAACACTGAAGCTTTCTTT
D: .; size: .; V: TRBV29-1; J: TRBJ1-2; CDR3: CSVADPRGGYTF; DNA: TGCAGCGTGGCGGACCCCAGGGGCGGCTACACCTTC
D: TRBD1; size: .; V: TRBV19; J: TRBJ1-1; CDR3: CATAGQGGTEAFF; DNA: TGTGCCACCGCGGGACAGGGAGGAACTGAAGCTTTCTTT
D: TRBD1; size: .; V: TRBV3-1/TRBV3-2; J: TRBJ1-1; CDR3: CASSPRTGDTEAFF; DNA: TGTGCCAGCAGCCCCCGGACAGGAGACACTGAAGCTTTCTTT
D: TRBD2; size: .; V: TRBV7-2; J: TRBJ2-2; CDR3: CASSLVSGWNTGELFF; DNA: TGTGCCAGCAGCTTAGTTAGCGGGTGGAACACCGGGGAGCTGTTTTTT
D: TRBD2; size: .; V: TRBV2; J: TRBJ2-3; CDR3: CASRGTRSTDTQYF; DNA: TGTGCCAGCAGGGGGACTAGAAGCACAGATACGCAGTATTTT
D: TRBD1; size: .; V: TRBV7-3; J: TRBJ2-3; CDR3: CASSSGQGKDTQYF; DNA: TGTGCCAGCAGCTCCGGACAGGGGAAAGATACGCAGTATTTT
D: TRBD1; size: .; V: TRBV5-5; J: TRBJ1-2; CDR3: CASSLSQGGYGYTF; DNA: TGTGCCAGCAGCTTGTCACAGGGGGGGTATGGCTACACCTTC
D: .; size: .; V: TRBV12-3/TRBV12-4; J: TRBJ1-2; CDR3: CASSFSYGYTF; DNA: TGTGCCAGCAGTTTCTCCTATGGCTACACCTTC
D: TRBD2; size: .; V: TRBV27; J: TRBJ2-7; CDR3: CASSLGTSGPYEQYF; DNA: TGTGCCAGCAGTTTGGGGACTAGCGGCCCGTACGAGCAGTACTTC
D: .; size: .; V: TRBV19; J: TRBJ1-5; CDR3: CASTNTGYYSNQPQHF; DNA: TGTGCCAGTACCAACACAGGATATTATAGCAATCAGCCCCAGCATTTT
D: .; size: .; V: TRBV29-1; J: TRBJ1-1; CDR3: CSVFRLNTEAFF; DNA: TGCAGCGTTTTCAGGTTGAACACTGAAGCTTTCTTT
D: TRBD1; size: .; V: TRBV6-5; J: TRBJ2-7; CDR3: CASSYVSDRRSYEQYF; DNA: TGTGCCAGCAGTTACGTTTCGGACAGGAGGTCCTACGAGCAGTACTTC
D: .; size: few; V: TRBV2; J: TRBJ2-2; CDR3: CASSGARRPGELFF; DNA: TGTGCCAGCAGTGGGGCCCGAAGGCCCGGGGAGCTGTTTTTT
D: TRBD2; size: .; V: TRBV19; J: TRBJ2-1; CDR3: CASSNGAGGYNEQFF; DNA: TGTGCCAGTAGTAACGGAGCGGGGGGTTACAATGAGCAGTTCTTC
D: .; size: .; V: TRBV19; J: TRBJ1-2; CDR3: CASSLGIGYGYTF; DNA: TGTGCCAGTAGTCTCGGGATCGGCTATGGCTACACCTTC
D: TRBD1; size: .; V: TRBV5-1; J: TRBJ2-2; CDR3: CASHRGGQGGTGELFF; DNA: TGCGCCAGCCACAGGGGTGGACAGGGAGGCACCGGGGAGCTGTTTTTT